The TCR beta chain under discussion was sequenced for a study of CD8 T cells in ankylosing spondylitis. Study observations and caveats: Clones that were linked to disease were CD8+ and were relatively rare in peripheral blood. Earlier authors reported some of these motif variants in reactive arthritis synovial fluid and blood. Characteristic of ankylosing spondylitis blood, it appeared, was a TCR beta motif comprising about 8 highly homologous variants.

This clonotype showed up just a few times. The target antigen is unknown. One junction end does not reproduce the germline sequence, and a read error may be involved. CDR1 is DFQATT and CDR2 is SNEGSKA in the germline V gene (reference sequence). This CDR3 has 11 amino acids. Scientists made TCR beta libraries using quantitative 5'-RACE with molecular barcodes. TCRdb reprocessed the 5' RACE reads via MiXCR and lists one record per CDR3 protein. This sample yields around 210,000 distinct CDR3 sequences, of which roughly 8.2% are seen a single time; around 5.1% belongs to the top ten. This rearrangement joins TRBV20-1 to TRBJ2-1; D is uncertain. The receptor was isolated from a female donor with ankylosing spondylitis or in good health (not recorded which). Sequenced input: blood, either unsorted or a sorted T cell fraction (not recorded which). CDR3 sequence: CSARDRSEPVF. CDR3 nucleotide sequence: TGCAGTGCTAGAGATCGATCGGAGCCGGTCTTC.